This is a list of T cell receptor beta chains from one sample in a study of cytomegalovirus exposure and HLA in healthy donors. Using immunoSEQ multiplex PCR, the repertoire was profiled, and TCRdb retains in-frame clones only, with some absent. Among about 190,000 clones listed, approximately 79% were seen once. Sequenced input: PBMCs. These receptors originate from a man between 35 and 55 years old in good health and CMV-seropositive. The CDR3 runs from the conserved cysteine through the conserved F or W. The D gene is left open where the match is weak. Size tells how often a clone was seen (once, few, many) or the class of an expanded clone, and some rows leave it out.

D gene | clone size | J gene | V gene | CDR3 DNA | CDR3 protein
TRBD2 | . | TRBJ2-3 | TRBV7-8 | TGTGCCAGCAGCCCAAGGAGACTAGCGGTCACAGATACGCAGTATTTT | CASSPRRLAVTDTQYF
. | . | TRBJ2-7 | TRBV18 | TGTGCCAGCTCACCGGGACTGAGCTACGAGCAGTACTTC | CASSPGLSYEQYF
TRBD1 | . | TRBJ2-7 | TRBV19 | TGTGTCAGCTGTTGTGGACAGGGATATTACGAGCAGTACTTC | CVSCCGQGYYEQYF
. | once | TRBJ2-3 | TRBV5-6 | TGTGCCAGCAGCTCACCGGGTGATGCCCCAGATACGCAGTATTTT | CASSSPGDAPDTQYF
. | . | TRBJ2-7 | TRBV30 | TGTGCCTGGAGTCGGGATTACGAGCAGTACTTC | CAWSRDYEQYF
TRBD2 | . | TRBJ2-7 | TRBV7-3 | TGTGCCAGCAGCCCCGACGGGGGGTCCTACGAGCAGTACTTC | CASSPDGGSYEQYF
. | . | TRBJ2-1 | TRBV29-1 | TGCAGCGTTCCACTAACTAGTTTCCTTGAGCAGTTCTTC | CSVPLTSFLEQFF
TRBD1 | . | TRBJ2-7 | TRBV9 | TGTGCCAGCAGCAAGACAGGGAGCGCCTACGAGCAGTACTTC | CASSKTGSAYEQYF
. | . | TRBJ1-2 | TRBV5-1 | TGCGCCAGCAGCTTGGAAGCAGGGCTTGGCTACACCTTC | CASSLEAGLGYTF
. | once | TRBJ1-1 | TRBV30 | TGTGCCTGGAGTGGCAGGGTGAACACTGAAGCTTTCTTT | CAWSGRVNTEAFF
TRBD1 | . | TRBJ2-7 | TRBV12-5 | TGTGCTAGTGGTTTCTCGGCACAGGGGACGATCTACGAGCAGTACTTC | CASGFSAQGTIYEQYF
. | few | TRBJ1-5 | TRBV2 | TGTGCCAGCAGTGCTACAGGAGGGGTCAATCAGCCCCAGCATTTT | CASSATGGVNQPQHF
. | . | TRBJ1-4 | TRBV27 | TGTGCCAGCAGTGCAGCCTACAGGGAACCTAATGAAAAACTGTTTTTT | CASSAAYREPNEKLFF
. | few | TRBJ1-1 | TRBV5-6 | TGTGCCAGCAGCCGGTGGACTGAAGCTTTCTTT | CASSRWTEAFF
. | . | TRBJ2-7 | TRBV27 | TGTGCCAGCAGTTTATTAACAGGGACCTCCTACGAGCAGTACTTC | CASSLLTGTSYEQYF
. | . | TRBJ2-5 | TRBV18 | TGTGCCAGCTCACCAGGTCTTCCCCCGCGGGAGACCCAGTACTTC | CASSPGLPPRETQYF
. | . | TRBJ2-2 | TRBV19 | TGTGCCAGTACCCTGGTTAGAGCGACCGGGGAGCTGTTTTTT | CASTLVRATGELFF